The 27 T cell receptor beta chains presented below share a single source sample, sequenced in a study of cytomegalovirus exposure and HLA in healthy donors. This PCR relied on a set of 60 Vbeta primers and 13 Jbeta primers. Repertoires were generated with immunoSEQ multiplex PCR, while TCRdb's copy carries only in-frame clones and drops some. The repertoire consists of 140,000 to 150,000 clones, with approximately 82% occurring once and the leading ten covering roughly 9.7%. The sequencing sample was made of PBMCs. The receptor source for this set is a woman in her sixties or seventies in good health and CMV-seropositive.

The sample holds a few counts of this clone. The chain recombines TRBV10-3 with TRBJ2-5; tentative D call: TRBD2 (6 bases). Between the trimmed V and J ends, which lost 6 bases and 2 bases, there was a span of 13 bases. The CDR3 contains 14 residues. Germline values: CDR1 ENHRY, CDR2 SYGVKD. Written as DNA, the CDR3 is TGTGCCATCAGATCCGGGAGCCCACAAGAGACCCAGTACTTC. This codes for CAIRSGSPQETQYF.

This clone has more than one count but fewer than ten. The gene calls are TRBV7-9 and TRBJ1-5; possibly TRBD1 for D (5 bases). Germline V gives CDR1 SEHNR, CDR2 FQNEAQ (reference sequence). This CDR3 has 14 residues. V was clipped by 1 base and J by 6 bases, with 10 bases between them. CDR3 amino acids: CASSLGQGSQPQHF. CDR3 DNA sequence: TGTGCCAGCAGCTTAGGGCAGGGAAGTCAGCCCCAGCATTTT.

This chain links TRBV2 with TRBJ2-6, with TRBD1 matching over 9 bases. This CDR3 spans 16 amino acids. V shed 7 bases and J 3 bases; nucleotides not matched to a gene: 7. Germline lookup yields CDR1 SNHLY and CDR2 FYNNEI. Written as DNA, the CDR3 is TGTGCCAGCACCTTGACAGGGGGTTTTGGGGCCAACGTCCTGACTTTC. It is translated as CASTLTGGFGANVLTF.

This chain links TRBV28 with TRBJ2-1; D is possibly TRBD2 (6 bases). CDR1 is MDHEN, CDR2 SYDVKM, per germline. The CDR3 length is 15 residues. V lost 2 bases and J 1 base, leaving 9 bases between the germline ends. CDR3 coding DNA: TGTGCCAGCAGTTTAGCGGGGAGGTCCTACAATGAGCAGTTCTTC. Translation: CASSLAGRSYNEQFF.

V and J are TRBV14 and TRBJ2-7; D gene uncertain. Germline V gives CDR1 SGHDN, CDR2 FVKESK. CDR3 size: 12 residues. Deletions cut 0 bases from V and 7 bases from J, with 7 bases between. This CDR3 is CASSQDSSEQYF. DNA of the CDR3: TGTGCCAGCAGCCAAGATTCGAGTGAGCAGTACTTC.

This clone was counted only a few times. The chain has TRBV28 and TRBJ1-3; TRBD1 matches 7 bases. The germline CDR1 and CDR2 sequences are MDHEN and SYDVKM. This CDR3 has 13 residues. The V gene end was trimmed by 6 bases and the J gene end by 4 bases; junction bases not matched to a gene: 3. CDR3 DNA: TGTGCCAGCAGGGAGGGGGCGGGAAACACCATATATTTT. Translation: CASREGAGNTIYF.

This clone came up a few times. The genes are TRBV27 and TRBJ1-2; D gene unclear. Trimming took 8 bases from V and 8 from J, leaving 15 bases between them. The CDR3 totals 12 residues. Germline values: CDR1 MNHEY, CDR2 SMNVEV (reference sequence). The CDR3 DNA is TGTGCCAGCGGGTCCGGCGGGTACGGCTACACCTTC. Its protein product is CASGSGGYGYTF.

V usage is TRBV30 and J usage is TRBJ1-4; D gene uncertain. The CDR3 contains 15 residues. Trimming took off 0 bases at V and 0 bases at J, with 8 bases between the two ends. Germline CDR1 GTSNPN, CDR2 SVGIG (reference sequence). In nucleotides, the CDR3 is TGTGCCTGGAGTGTACTCGGGGCAACTAATGAAAAACTGTTTTTT. Its protein is CAWSVLGATNEKLFF.

CDR3 nucleotides: TGTGCCTGGAGTGAGATCACTGGACAGGGTCAGCCCCAGCATTTT. Protein product: CAWSEITGQGQPQHF. This chain uses TRBV30 with TRBJ1-5; the match to TRBD1 covers 8 bases. The trim removed 1 base at V and 6 bases at J, leaving 8 bases unmatched. CDR3 length: 15 residues. Germline V gene sequence: CDR1 GTSNPN, CDR2 SVGIG (reference sequence).

The V call is TRBV7-8, the J call TRBJ2-3; 12 positions agree with TRBD2. The junction had 5 bases not matched to a gene; V was cut back by 3 bases and J by 4 bases. The germline gives CDR1 SGHVS, CDR2 FQNEAQ. The CDR3 contains 16 residues. The CDR3 region is CASSLTSGRGADTQYF. The CDR3 coding sequence is TGTGCCAGCAGCTTGACTAGCGGGAGAGGGGCAGATACGCAGTATTTT.

The V gene is TRBV7-2, the J gene TRBJ2-7, with a tentative D call TRBD1 (6 bases). CDR1 is SGHTA and CDR2 is FQGNSA in the germline V gene. Trimming took off 7 bases at V and 3 bases at J, with 10 bases between the two ends. CDR3 length: 12 residues. The chain's CDR3 is CASNPQGYEQYF. Written as DNA, the CDR3 is TGTGCCAGCAACCCACAGGGCTACGAGCAGTACTTC.

The V call is TRBV30, the J call TRBJ1-4; tentatively, D is TRBD1 (6 bases). Deletions cut 7 bases from V and 4 bases from J, with 19 bases between. CDR1 and CDR2 from the germline V gene are GTSNPN and SVGIG (reference sequence). The CDR3 spans 15 residues. CDR3 protein: CASSPAQGHNEKLFF. CDR3 bases: TGTGCCTCCTCCCCCGCACAGGGCCATAATGAAAAACTGTTTTTT.

This clone was picked up one time. This chain links TRBV18 with TRBJ2-2; D is possibly TRBD1 (5 bases). The V end lost 1 base, the J end lost 7 bases, and 7 bases lay between the germline ends. Germline V gene sequence: CDR1 KGHSH, CDR2 LQKENI. The CDR3 loop spans 13 amino acids. As DNA, the CDR3 is TGTGCCAGCTCACCACTGGGGCTCGGGGAGCTGTTTTTT. Encoded protein: CASSPLGLGELFF.

The count of this clone is one. The chain joins TRBV30 to TRBJ1-6; TRBD1 matches at 7 bases. The length of the CDR3 is 15 residues. CDR1 is GTSNPN, CDR2 SVGIG, per germline (reference sequence). After removal of 0 bases from V and 15 bases from J, the junction contained 14 bases not matched to a gene. CDR3 loop: CAWSVKGSGQQLLHF. The CDR3 DNA reads TGTGCCTGGAGTGTAAAGGGATCGGGACAGCAACTCCTCCACTTT.

This rearrangement joins TRBV2 to TRBJ2-5, with 9 bases aligning to TRBD2. The CDR3 has 16 residues. J was trimmed by 3 bases and V by 3 bases; bases with no gene match: 8. The germline V gene encodes CDR1 SNHLY and CDR2 FYNNEI. The CDR3 DNA is TGTGCCAGCAGTGAGGGGGTAGCGGGAGTTGAAGAGACCCAGTACTTC. Residues: CASSEGVAGVEETQYF.

The gene calls are TRBV7-8 and TRBJ1-1; 10 bases are a match to TRBD1. There are 13 residues in the CDR3. Germline CDR1 reads SGHVS; CDR2 reads FQNEAQ. With 5 bases clipped from V and 11 bases from J, the junction kept 8 bases outside the gene matches. CDR3: CASSRDRGRPAFF. The CDR3 DNA is TGTGCCAGCAGCCGAGACAGGGGGCGCCCGGCTTTCTTT.

Only one count was recorded for this clone. This sequence joins TRBV30 and TRBJ1-1; D not resolved. Germline CDR1 and CDR2: GTSNPN and SVGIG (reference sequence). V gave up 3 bases and J gave up 3 bases, with 11 bases separating them. The CDR3 is made up of 13 amino acids. The CDR3 sequence is CAWRQAGYTEAFF. CDR3 DNA sequence: TGTGCCTGGAGGCAGGCGGGTTACACTGAAGCTTTCTTT.

This clone was picked up a small number of times. CDR3 in DNA: TGTGCCAGTAGTTCTGTTGGGCTCGAGCAGTACTTC. It yields the protein CASSSVGLEQYF. The chain carries TRBV19 and TRBJ2-5; D is ambiguous. The DNA end favors TRBJ2-7, so the J call may be wrong. The V gene's germline CDR1 is LNHDA and CDR2 SQIVND (reference sequence). The CDR3 spans 12 residues.

The chain joins TRBV5-8 to TRBJ1-1; 10 bases match TRBD1. Losses at the gene ends were 4 bases for V and 2 bases for J; bases not matched to a gene: 8. Germline CDR1 and CDR2: SGHTS and YDEGEE. The CDR3 is 16 residues long. In DNA form, the CDR3 reads TGTGCCAGCAGCCCCGGACAGGGGGGTTTCAACACTGAAGCTTTCTTT. Residues: CASSPGQGGFNTEAFF.

The chain couples TRBV11-2 to TRBJ2-5; 14 bases are a match to TRBD2. This CDR3 spans 14 amino acids. Germline V gene sequence: CDR1 SGHAT, CDR2 FQNNGV. Unmatched junction bases numbered 2, after V lost 6 bases and J lost 5 bases. In DNA, the CDR3 is TGTGCCAGCAGGAGACTAGCGGGAGGGGAGACCCAGTACTTC. It translates to CASRRLAGGETQYF.

V gene TRBV11-3 combines with J gene TRBJ2-1, with 13 nucleotides matching TRBD2. Per the germline V gene, CDR1 is SGHNT and CDR2 is YENEEA. CDR3 length: 16 amino acids. The trim removed 4 bases at V and 4 bases at J, leaving 4 bases unmatched. The CDR3 loop reads CASSSTSGRAYNEQFF. The CDR3 DNA follows: TGTGCCAGCAGCTCTACTAGCGGGAGGGCTTACAATGAGCAGTTCTTC.

This chain connects TRBV28 to TRBJ1-5; D gene unclear. The CDR3 runs to 12 residues. Germline V CDR1 and CDR2: MDHEN, SYDVKM. V lost 7 bases and J lost 4, with 8 bases in between. For the CDR3, the DNA is TGTGCCAGCACCACAGCTAATCAGCCCCAGCATTTT. Protein product: CASTTANQPQHF.

The chain is built from TRBV4-3 and TRBJ2-3; maybe TRBD2 (5 bases). In germline, CDR1 is LGHNA, CDR2 YSLEER. This CDR3 contains 15 residues. V lost 1 base, J lost 3 bases, and 11 bases lay in between. CDR3 bases: TGCGCCAGCAGCCAAGCACAAGGAGGAACAGATACGCAGTATTTT. This codes for CASSQAQGGTDTQYF.

V gene TRBV27 combines with J gene TRBJ2-7; TRBD2 aligns across 7 bases. This CDR3 contains 16 residues. Germline CDR1 reads MNHEY; CDR2 reads SMNVEV (reference sequence). V was pared by 3 bases and J by 6 bases, with 14 bases of the junction left unmatched. In DNA form, the CDR3 reads TGTGCCAGCAGTTTTGGAGGGGATGGTAGCGGGTTCGAGCAGTACTTC. It codes for CASSFGGDGSGFEQYF.

This chain uses TRBV5-4 with TRBJ2-6; TRBD2 might be the D (5 bases). Germline loops: CDR1 SGHNT, CDR2 YYREEE (reference sequence). V lost 6 bases and J 4 bases, leaving 23 bases between the germline ends. The CDR3 is 18 amino acids. The CDR3 region has the DNA TGTGCCAGCACCCCCGGTGGCGCCCCGGGGAGCGGGGCCAACGTCCTGACTTTC. Translating gives CASTPGGAPGSGANVLTF.

The chain recombines TRBV4-2 with TRBJ2-1; the match to TRBD1 covers 7 bases. This CDR3 has 15 amino acids. Germline values: CDR1 LGHNA, CDR2 YNFKEQ. With 1 base clipped from V and 7 bases from J, the junction kept 7 bases outside the gene matches. This chain's CDR3 is CASSQGGTGENEQFF. In DNA, the CDR3 is TGTGCCAGCAGCCAAGGGGGCACAGGGGAAAATGAGCAGTTCTTC.

This clone has a handful of counts. The germline gene is not matched at one end of the junction; a read error may be the cause. The same CDR3 is also encoded by other DNA sequences in this sample. The V and J genes are TRBV7-7 and TRBJ2-5; weak D call: TRBD1 (5 bases). This CDR3 comprises 15 residues. Germline CDR1 reads SSHAT; CDR2 reads FNYEAQ (reference sequence). The CDR3 loop reads CASSQCQGSEETQYF. Written as DNA, the CDR3 is TGTGCTAGCAGTCAATGTCAGGGCTCCGAAGAGACCCAGTACTTC. The full variable domain, completed using reference TRBV7-7 and TRBJ2-5, is GAGVSQSPRYKVTKRGQDVTLRCDPISSHATLYWYQQALGQGPEFLTYFNYEAQPDKSGLPSDRFSAERPEGSISTLTIQRTEQRDSAMYRCASSQCQGSEETQYFGPGTRLLVL.